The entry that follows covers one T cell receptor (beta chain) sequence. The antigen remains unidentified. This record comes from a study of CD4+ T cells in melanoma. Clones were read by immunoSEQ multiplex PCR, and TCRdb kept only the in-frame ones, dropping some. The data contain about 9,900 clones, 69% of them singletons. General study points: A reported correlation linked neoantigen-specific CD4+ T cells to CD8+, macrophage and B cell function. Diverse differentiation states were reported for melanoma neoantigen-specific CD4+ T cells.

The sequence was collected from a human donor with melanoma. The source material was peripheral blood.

CDR3 coding DNA: TGCGCCAGCAGCCAAGATAGAACAGGGGGTTACTATGGCTACACCTTC. Translating gives CASSQDRTGGYYGYTF. The chain is built from TRBV4-1 and TRBJ1-2; 8 nucleotides line up with TRBD1. The ends lost 0 bases at V and 3 bases at J; junction bases unmatched: 6. The CDR3 is 16 residues long. Germline V gene data show CDR1 as MGHRA and CDR2 as YSYEKL.